The clone carrying this T cell receptor (beta chain) has only a few counts. The sample comes from a study of shared clonotypes between healthy human individuals. The repertoire was sequenced with immunoSEQ multiplex PCR; TCRdb's copy has only in-frame clones and lacks some. The profile shows 550,000 to 800,000 clones, approximately 79% of them singletons. The V end lost 4 bases, the J end lost 2 bases, and 13 bases lay between the germline ends. The CDR3 covers 15 residues. Germline V CDR1 and CDR2: SGHRS, YFSETQ. The study drew all its donors from Caucasian adults living in Nashville, Tennessee. The chain recombines TRBV5-1 with TRBJ2-1; no clear D gene. The TCR sequence derives from a young woman in good health. Sequencing input: memory CD4+ T cells sorted from blood. Indicated subset: CD45RA-negative fraction. The CDR3 sequence is CASSMASVAYNEQFF. CDR3 nucleotides: TGCGCCAGCAGCATGGCGTCGGTGGCCTACAATGAGCAGTTCTTC. The full variable domain, with the rest looked up from reference TRBV5-1 and TRBJ2-1, is KAGVTQTPRYLIKTRGQQVTLSCSPISGHRSVSWYQQTPGQGLQFLFEYFSETQRNKGNFPGRFSGRQFSNSRSEMNVSTLELGDSALYLCASSMASVAYNEQFFGPGTRLTVL.